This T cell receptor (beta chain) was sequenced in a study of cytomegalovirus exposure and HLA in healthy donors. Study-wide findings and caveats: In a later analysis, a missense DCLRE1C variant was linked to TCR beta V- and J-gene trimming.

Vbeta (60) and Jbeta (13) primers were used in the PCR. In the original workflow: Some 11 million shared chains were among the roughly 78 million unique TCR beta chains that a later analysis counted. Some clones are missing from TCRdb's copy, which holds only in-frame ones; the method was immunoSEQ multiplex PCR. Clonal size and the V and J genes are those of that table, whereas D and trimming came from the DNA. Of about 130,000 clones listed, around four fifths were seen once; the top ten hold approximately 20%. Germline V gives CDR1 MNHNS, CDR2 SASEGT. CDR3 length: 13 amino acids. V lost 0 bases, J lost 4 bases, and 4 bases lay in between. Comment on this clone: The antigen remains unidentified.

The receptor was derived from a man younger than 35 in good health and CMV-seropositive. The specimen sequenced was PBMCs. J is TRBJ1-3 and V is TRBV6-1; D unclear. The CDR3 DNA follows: TGTGCCAGCAGTGAAGCGGGCGGAAACACCATATATTTT. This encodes CASSEAGGNTIYF.